These 10 T cell receptor beta chains were all obtained from the same sample, sequenced in a study of cytomegalovirus exposure and HLA in healthy donors. Both 60 Vbeta primers and 13 Jbeta primers went into the PCR. TCRdb's copy holds only in-frame clones and misses some; the assay was immunoSEQ multiplex PCR. The sample carries 100,000 to 150,000 clones, 75% to 80% recorded once. Sequenced sample: PBMCs. All receptors derive from a man aged 35-49 years in good health and CMV-seronegative.

The chain couples TRBV7-3 to TRBJ2-2; TRBD2 agrees at 9 bases. This CDR3 has 16 residues. From germline, CDR1 is SGHTA and CDR2 FQGTGA. V shed 2 bases, J shed 6 bases, and the junction held 7 bases outside the gene matches. The CDR3 sequence: CASSLLSGGGSGELFF. DNA for the CDR3: TGTGCCAGCAGCTTACTTAGCGGGGGAGGGTCCGGGGAGCTGTTTTTT.

The rearrangement joins TRBV19 to TRBJ1-1; TRBD1 matches at 9 bases. Germline lookup yields CDR1 LNHDA and CDR2 SQIVND (reference sequence). The CDR3 totals 14 residues. The junction had 7 bases not matched to a gene; V was cut back by 6 bases and J by 5 bases. The CDR3, as DNA: TGTGCCAGTAGCCAGGACAGGGGTTTAACTGAAGCTTTCTTT. Translating it yields CASSQDRGLTEAFF.

This chain connects TRBV7-9 to TRBJ1-4; the D gene is possibly TRBD1 (6 bases). The germline V gene has CDR1 SEHNR and CDR2 FQNEAQ (reference sequence). V shed 4 bases and J shed 8 bases, with 14 bases lying between them. The CDR3 runs to 14 residues. The CDR3 sequence is CASSSTGGREKLFF. Here the CDR3 DNA reads TGTGCCAGCAGCTCGACTGGGGGCCGGGAAAAACTGTTTTTT.

To note about this clone: The junction departs from germline at one end; a sequencing error may be responsible. The rearrangement links TRBV7-2 to TRBJ1-4, with a possible D match to TRBD1 (6 bases). This CDR3 has 13 amino acids. CDR1 and CDR2 (germline): SGHTA, FQGNSA. The CDR3 sequence: CASSLSQQGRLSF. CDR3 coding DNA: TGTGCCAGCAGCTTATCCCAACAGGGTAGACTGTCTTTT.

DNA of the CDR3: TGTGCCAGCAGCGGGCAACTCCAAGAGACCCAGTACTTC. Encoded protein: CASSGQLQETQYF. V and J are TRBV7-2 and TRBJ2-5, with D hard to call. Germline CDR1 SGHTA, CDR2 FQGNSA. This CDR3 has 13 residues. The V and J ends lost 5 bases and 1 base respectively, with 8 bases between them.

The J gene is TRBJ1-2, the V gene TRBV29-1; D is uncertain. The CDR3 totals 11 residues. V lost 3 bases to trimming and J lost 4 bases, with 6 bases between them. Germline assignment: CDR1 SQVTM and CDR2 ANQGSEA. CDR3 sequence: CSVDGSYGYTF. The CDR3 nucleotides read TGCAGCGTTGATGGCAGCTATGGCTACACCTTC.

The gene calls are TRBV18 and TRBJ1-1, with a possible D match to TRBD1 (5 bases). Germline CDR1 reads KGHSH; CDR2 reads LQKENI. The CDR3 runs 14 residues. V was pared by 3 bases and J by 7 bases, with 15 bases between. The DNA for the CDR3 is TGTGCCAGCTCACCGGGCCAGCGACAGAGTGAAGCTTTCTTT. Translating gives CASSPGQRQSEAFF.

J is TRBJ2-3 and V is TRBV7-2; the D is unclear. With 1 base removed from V and 4 bases from J, the gap between germline ends came to 9 bases. Germline CDR1 is SGHTA and CDR2 is FQGNSA. The CDR3 is 14 amino acids. The CDR3 region has the DNA TGTGCCAGCAGCTTAGAGCTTGCGGCAGATACGCAGTATTTT. Its protein is CASSLELAADTQYF.

V gene TRBV6-5 combines with J gene TRBJ1-6; D unresolved. CDR3 size: 14 residues. Germline lookup yields CDR1 MNHEY and CDR2 SVGAGI. V gave up 6 bases and J gave up 9 bases, with 15 bases separating them. Here the CDR3 DNA reads TGTGCCAGCAGCCGTACCGGGGAGGGTTCACCCCTCCACTTT. Its translation: CASSRTGEGSPLHF.

The V call is TRBV5-1, the J call TRBJ1-5; 9 positions agree with TRBD1. The V segment lost 0 bases and the J segment 9 bases; nucleotides outside the gene matches: 4. From germline, CDR1 is SGHRS and CDR2 YFSETQ. The CDR3 has 14 amino acids. The CDR3, as DNA: TGCGCCAGCAGCTTGGGGACAGGGGCCGGGCCCCAGCATTTT. Translated, it gives CASSLGTGAGPQHF.